The rows below give T cell receptor beta chains drawn from one sample of a study of T cell changes during pregnancy in multiple sclerosis. Produced via immunoSEQ multiplex PCR; TCRdb's table is partial and in-frame only. Of more than 50,000 clones in the sample, nearly 90% were seen once. Sample: peripheral blood, taken in the first trimester of pregnancy. The receptor source for this set is a female donor with multiple sclerosis, enrolled in a pregnancy study. Both conserved end residues are part of each CDR3. A D gene is named only where the DNA matches it firmly. Clone sizes are given selectively: once, few, many, or a class where the clone is expanded.

j_gene	v_gene	abundance	len	d_gene	CDR3aa	CDR3nt
TRBJ2-1	TRBV30	NA	15	TRBD2	CAWSVLAGGRNEQFF	TGTGCCTGGAGTGTACTAGCGGGGGGGCGGAATGAGCAGTTCTTC
TRBJ2-7	TRBV7-9	NA	15	TRBD2	CASSPTSGSSYEQYF	TGTGCCAGCAGCCCGACTAGCGGGAGTAGCTACGAGCAGTACTTC
TRBJ2-7	TRBV7-2	NA	17	TRBD1	CASSPELRDRRDYEQYF	TGTGCCAGCAGCCCGGAGCTAAGGGACAGGCGAGACTACGAGCAGTACTTC
TRBJ2-7	TRBV19	NA	15	TRBD1	CASSIVSTGAYEQYF	TGTGCCAGTAGTATAGTATCAACAGGGGCCTACGAGCAGTACTTC
TRBJ2-7	TRBV9	NA	14	NA	CASSAGTFSYEQYF	TGTGCCAGCAGCGCCGGGACATTCTCCTACGAGCAGTACTTC
TRBJ1-4	TRBV18	NA	15	NA	CASSPAGAINEKLFF	TGTGCCAGCTCACCAGCAGGGGCGATTAATGAAAAACTGTTTTTT
TRBJ2-6	TRBV2	NA	14	TRBD1	CANRQGAGANVLTF	TGTGCCAATCGACAGGGCGCTGGGGCCAACGTCCTGACTTTC
TRBJ2-2	TRBV7-3	NA	16	TRBD1	CASSSQGTGNTGELFF	TGTGCCAGCAGCTCCCAGGGGACAGGGAACACCGGGGAGCTGTTTTTT
TRBJ2-5	TRBV6-5	NA	12	NA	CASMAGEETQYF	TGTGCCAGCATGGCGGGCGAAGAGACCCAGTACTTC
TRBJ2-3	TRBV5-5	NA	15	NA	CASSFAQFGTDTQYF	TGTGCCAGCAGCTTTGCTCAGTTTGGCACAGATACGCAGTATTTT
TRBJ2-3	TRBV13	NA	15	TRBD2	CASSFGTRGTDTQYF	TGTGCCAGCAGCTTTGGGACTAGAGGCACAGATACGCAGTATTTT
TRBJ2-3	TRBV5-1	NA	17	TRBD1	CASSWGTGDHSTDTQYF	TGCGCCAGCAGCTGGGGGACAGGGGACCATAGCACAGATACGCAGTATTTT
TRBJ1-2	TRBV10-3	NA	14	TRBD1	CAIRDSTGDDGYTF	TGTGCCATCAGAGACTCGACAGGGGATGATGGCTACACCTTC
TRBJ2-1	TRBV7-2	NA	16	TRBD2	CASSRDPGLAGVEQFF	TGTGCCAGCAGCCGAGACCCCGGACTAGCGGGAGTGGAGCAGTTCTTC
TRBJ1-1	TRBV7-2	NA	14	NA	CASSSLVANTEAFF	TGTGCCAGCAGCTCCTTAGTAGCAAACACTGAAGCTTTCTTT
TRBJ2-7	TRBV29-1	NA	16	NA	CSVEDQVLGASYEQYF	TGCAGCGTTGAAGATCAAGTCCTTGGAGCCTCCTACGAGCAGTACTTC
TRBJ2-5	TRBV29-1	NA	14	NA	CSGSDWNGKETQYF	TGCAGCGGCAGTGACTGGAATGGAAAGGAGACCCAGTACTTC
TRBJ2-3	TRBV7-2	NA	14	TRBD1	CASSRDRGWDTQYF	TGTGCCAGCAGTCGGGACAGGGGGTGGGATACGCAGTATTTT
TRBJ1-1	TRBV5-1	NA	15	NA	CASSLTGTPNTEAFF	TGCGCCAGCAGCTTAACCGGGACTCCGAACACTGAAGCTTTCTTT
TRBJ2-1	TRBV7-9	NA	15	TRBD2	CASSSRAGGYNEQFF	TGTGCCAGCAGCTCGCGAGCGGGAGGGTACAATGAGCAGTTCTTC
TRBJ2-3	TRBV2	NA	14	NA	CANPTGEGGDTQYF	TGTGCCAACCCGACAGGGGAGGGTGGGGATACGCAGTATTTT
TRBJ2-7	TRBV9	NA	16	TRBD2	CASSVVGSGGLYEQYF	TGTGCCAGCAGCGTAGTTGGTAGCGGGGGGTTATACGAGCAGTACTTC
TRBJ1-2	TRBV6-1	once	14	TRBD1	CASSVLQGDYGYTF	TGTGCCAGCAGTGTCCTACAGGGGGACTATGGCTACACCTTC
TRBJ2-4	TRBV19	NA	16	TRBD1	CASSTSRTGGRNIQYF	TGTGCCAGTAGTACCTCTCGGACAGGGGGGAGAAACATTCAGTACTTC
TRBJ2-3	TRBV18	NA	13	NA	CASSPLGGDTQYF	TGTGCCAGCTCACCACTGGGGGGAGATACGCAGTATTTT
TRBJ1-4	TRBV6-1	NA	14	NA	CASSPVPTNEKLFF	TGTGCCAGCAGCCCCGTTCCAACTAATGAAAAACTGTTTTTT
TRBJ2-3	TRBV7-9	NA	13	NA	CASSLEGTDTQYF	TGTGCCAGCAGCCTCGAGGGCACAGATACGCAGTATTTT
TRBJ1-5	TRBV30	NA	13	TRBD1	CAWSEDRAQPQHF	TGTGCCTGGAGTGAGGACAGGGCACAGCCCCAGCATTTT
TRBJ2-3	TRBV19	NA	14	NA	CASSSTLSGSGQYF	TGTGCCAGTAGTTCGACCCTCTCGGGATCGGGGCAGTATTTT
TRBJ2-2	TRBV4-3	few	17	TRBD2	CASSPFPPGGGTGELFF	TGCGCCAGCAGCCCCTTCCCCCCGGGGGGAGGTACCGGGGAGCTGTTTTTT
TRBJ2-7	TRBV27	NA	13	NA	CASSFSVSYEQYF	TGTGCCAGCAGTTTTTCAGTCTCCTACGAGCAGTACTTC
TRBJ2-1	TRBV4-1	once	20	TRBD2	CASSHPGLDLASPSYNEQFF	TGCGCCAGCAGCCACCCGGGACTAGATTTAGCTTCTCCCTCCTACAATGAGCAGTTCTTC
TRBJ2-2	TRBV7-6	few	17	NA	CASSLVYSNLNTGELFF	TGTGCCAGCAGCCTAGTCTACAGTAATTTGAACACCGGGGAGCTGTTTTTT
TRBJ1-4	TRBV6-1	NA	16	NA	CASSEGIIGEGEKLFF	TGTGCCAGCAGTGAAGGAATAATAGGGGAGGGAGAAAAACTGTTTTTT
TRBJ1-2	TRBV7-8	NA	15	NA	CASSSPWRANYGYTF	TGTGCCAGCAGCTCCCCTTGGAGGGCTAACTATGGCTACACCTTC
TRBJ2-7	TRBV27	NA	18	TRBD2	CASSFTTGTSGRRLEQYF	TGTGCCAGCAGTTTTACGACAGGGACTAGCGGGAGACGGCTCGAGCAGTACTTC
TRBJ1-2	TRBV11-2	NA	14	NA	CASSLGAGSDGYTF	TGTGCCAGCAGCTTAGGGGCGGGTTCAGATGGCTACACCTTC
TRBJ2-1	TRBV27	NA	15	TRBD2	CASSPTSGGSTEQFF	TGTGCCAGCAGTCCAACTAGCGGGGGGTCGACTGAGCAGTTCTTC
TRBJ2-1	TRBV18	once	15	NA	CASSPPGAGYNEQFF	TGTGCCAGCTCACCACCGGGGGCAGGTTACAATGAGCAGTTCTTC
TRBJ1-1	TRBV13	NA	17	NA	CASSHRPRLGVTTEAFF	TGTGCCAGCAGCCACCGACCGAGACTCGGGGTTACCACTGAAGCTTTCTTT
TRBJ2-3	TRBV5-1	NA	15	NA	CASSLAAASTDTQYF	TGCGCCAGCAGCTTGGCTGCGGCTAGCACAGATACGCAGTATTTT
TRBJ1-1	TRBV30	NA	15	NA	CAWTPRRGRNTEAFF	TGTGCCTGGACCCCCCGGCGGGGCCGGAACACTGAAGCTTTCTTT
TRBJ1-6	TRBV29-1	NA	13	NA	CSGRTTSNSPLHF	TGCAGCGGAAGGACTACCTCTAATTCACCCCTCCACTTT